Listed here are 21 T cell receptor beta chains from one sample, sequenced in a study of OX40 agonist ivuxolimab in advanced cancers. The protocol was immunoSEQ multiplex PCR, while the TCRdb copy is restricted to in-frame clones and leaves out a portion. The repertoire includes over 25,000 clones, about 81% of them detected once, and about 22% sits in the top ten. Sequencing was performed on CD4+ or CD8+ T cells sorted from blood, taken in a trial of the OX40 agonist ivuxolimab. Receptors were obtained from an adult with an advanced solid tumor such as melanoma, head and neck, liver or kidney cancer.

The chain links TRBV28 to TRBJ1-1; D is ambiguous. Per the germline V gene, CDR1 is MDHEN and CDR2 is SYDVKM. The V end was cut by 2 bases, the J end by 4 bases, with 8 bases between. There are 13 residues in the CDR3. CDR3: CASSLARRTEAFF. In DNA, the CDR3 is TGTGCCAGCAGTTTAGCCCGACGCACTGAAGCTTTCTTT. Using reference TRBV28 and TRBJ1-1 for the parts outside the CDR3, the full variable domain is DVKVTQSSRYLVKRTGEKVFLECVQDMDHENMFWYRQDPGLGLRLIYFSYDVKMKEKGDIPEGYSVSREKKERFSLILESASTNQTSMYLCASSLARRTEAFFGQGTRLTVV.

The chain carries TRBV11-2 and TRBJ2-7; TRBD1 matches at 11 bases. The trim removed 2 bases at V and 6 bases at J, leaving 6 bases unmatched. Germline values: CDR1 SGHAT, CDR2 FQNNGV. This CDR3 comprises 15 residues. CDR3 DNA: TGTGCCAGCAGCTTATCCGGGACAGGGGGGATCGAGCAGTACTTC. This gives the protein CASSLSGTGGIEQYF.

This chain uses TRBV30 with TRBJ2-7, with D unclear. Germline V gene data show CDR1 as GTSNPN and CDR2 as SVGIG (reference sequence). There are 13 residues in the CDR3. V lost 0 bases and J 2 bases, leaving 8 bases between the germline ends. CDR3 sequence: CAWSVQAPYEQYF. CDR3 sequence (DNA): TGTGCCTGGAGTGTCCAAGCCCCCTACGAGCAGTACTTC.

This chain links TRBV27 with TRBJ2-1; TRBD2 aligns across 8 bases. CDR1 and CDR2 (germline): MNHEY, SMNVEV (reference sequence). The CDR3 runs 14 residues. J was trimmed by 9 bases and V by 3 bases; bases with no gene match: 7. CDR3 protein: CASSFRGGPGEQFF. CDR3 sequence (DNA): TGTGCCAGCAGTTTTCGCGGGGGGCCGGGTGAGCAGTTCTTC.

In its sample, this clone was seen once. As DNA, the CDR3 is TGTGCCAGCAGCCAAGAAGTGAGCGGGAGCCGGGGGGGGGAGCTGTTTTTT. As protein: CASSQEVSGSRGGELFF. This chain uses TRBV4-2 with TRBJ2-2; 8 bases match TRBD2. The CDR3 contains 17 residues. V was clipped by 0 bases and J by 8 bases; unmatched bases: 11. The V gene's germline CDR1 is LGHNA and CDR2 YNFKEQ.

There are a few counts of this clone. The V gene is TRBV27, the J gene TRBJ1-6; D is ambiguous. The length of the CDR3 is 15 residues. The V and J ends lost 2 bases and 7 bases respectively, with 12 bases between them. The V gene's germline CDR1 is MNHEY and CDR2 SMNVEV (reference sequence). This CDR3 reads CASSLGPGLNSPLHF. In DNA, the CDR3 is TGTGCCAGCAGTTTAGGGCCAGGCCTGAATTCACCCCTCCACTTT.

This clone is termed medium-sized. The chain combines TRBV9 with TRBJ1-1, with 7 bases that match TRBD1. The CDR3 is 16 residues long. Germline V CDR1 and CDR2: SGDLS, YYNGEE. Unmatched junction bases numbered 9, after V lost 3 bases and J lost 1 base. The CDR3 coding sequence is TGTGCCAGCAGCGGAGGCTTCGGGACAGCGAACACTGAAGCTTTCTTT. This codes for CASSGGFGTANTEAFF.

In regard to this clone: Sequence at one end of the junction differs from germline and may be a read error. The V and J genes are TRBV5-4 and TRBJ2-7; D is undetermined. The CDR3 extends over 15 amino acids. Germline CDR1 SGHNT, CDR2 YYREEE (reference sequence). CDR3 nucleotides: TGCGCCAGCAGCCAAGAGCCGGCTAGCTCCTACGAGCAGTACTTC. Amino acids: CASSQEPASSYEQYF.

The chain has TRBV19 and TRBJ1-1; no firm D call. The length of the CDR3 is 14 residues. Germline assignment: CDR1 LNHDA and CDR2 SQIVND (reference sequence). V lost 1 base, J lost 5 bases, and 11 bases lay in between. Here the CDR3 DNA reads TGTGCCAGTAGTATAGCCGGTACGGGGACTGAAGCTTTCTTT. It yields the protein CASSIAGTGTEAFF.

This clone came up a few times. The rearrangement links TRBV27 to TRBJ1-5; D is uncertain. In germline, CDR1 is MNHEY, CDR2 SMNVEV (reference sequence). Trimming left V 1 base short and J 0 bases short, with 7 bases between. This CDR3 comprises 15 residues. CDR3 amino acids: CASSLLTDSNQPQHF. CDR3 nucleotide sequence: TGTGCCAGCAGTTTATTGACGGATAGCAATCAGCCCCAGCATTTT.

This clone is medium-sized (0.01 to 0.1%) within its sample. This sequence joins TRBV6-5 and TRBJ2-7; 8 nucleotides align to TRBD1. Germline CDR1 and CDR2: MNHEY and SVGAGI. The CDR3 has 14 residues. The V segment lost 5 bases and the J segment 4 bases; nucleotides outside the gene matches: 7. CDR3 amino acids: CASSTPDREYEQYF. CDR3 in DNA: TGTGCCAGCAGTACTCCGGACAGGGAGTACGAGCAGTACTTC.

This clone is medium-sized (0.01 to 0.1%). At the DNA level, this CDR3 is encoded by other sequences in the same sample as well. The gene calls are TRBV28 and TRBJ2-7; TRBD2 matches 12 bases. J was trimmed by 1 base and V by 6 bases; bases with no gene match: 4. The CDR3 runs to 15 residues. Germline assignment: CDR1 MDHEN and CDR2 SYDVKM. The CDR3 sequence is CASRVTSGRSYEQYF. The CDR3, as DNA: TGTGCCAGCAGAGTGACTAGCGGGAGATCCTACGAGCAGTACTTC.

In DNA form, the CDR3 reads TGTGCCAGCCGGAGAGGGGGACATAGCAATCAGCCCCAGCATTTT. Encoded protein: CASRRGGHSNQPQHF. The chain combines TRBV27 with TRBJ1-5, with D perhaps TRBD1 (6 bases). Trimming removed 8 bases from V and 0 bases from J, with 14 bases in between. Germline CDR1 MNHEY, CDR2 SMNVEV (reference sequence). The CDR3 extends over 15 amino acids.

The chain joins TRBV19 to TRBJ2-1; D perhaps matches TRBD2 (5 bases). V shed 7 bases and J shed 10 bases, with 14 bases lying between them. The CDR3 is made up of 12 amino acids. Germline V gives CDR1 LNHDA, CDR2 SQIVND (reference sequence). CDR3 region: CASKTGYGEQFF. Here the CDR3 DNA reads TGTGCCAGTAAAACGGGATACGGCGAGCAGTTCTTC.

This clone was observed a handful of times. The chain links TRBV5-4 to TRBJ2-7; possibly TRBD1 for D (5 bases). Trimming pared 4 bases from V and 6 bases from J, leaving 14 bases between. Germline V gives CDR1 SGHNT, CDR2 YYREEE (reference sequence). This CDR3 has 13 residues. CDR3 residues: CASSTLGQGEQYF. CDR3 sequence (DNA): TGTGCCAGCAGCACACTCGGTCAGGGCGAGCAGTACTTC.

The chain uses TRBV27 and TRBJ2-1; a weak D match, TRBD2 (5 bases). Germline lookup yields CDR1 MNHEY and CDR2 SMNVEV (reference sequence). The CDR3 totals 14 residues. The V and J ends lost 5 bases and 4 bases respectively, with 12 bases between them. The CDR3 DNA reads TGTGCCAGCAGTCCCGGAGGAGGTTACAATGAGCAGTTCTTC. Encoded protein: CASSPGGGYNEQFF.

The chain joins TRBV2 to TRBJ2-7; 8 positions agree with TRBD1. The V segment lost 2 bases and the J segment 2 bases; nucleotides outside the gene matches: 8. Germline values: CDR1 SNHLY, CDR2 FYNNEI. CDR3 length equals 16 residues. The CDR3 here is CASSETDREFTYEQYF. The DNA of the CDR3 is TGTGCCAGCAGTGAAACGGACAGGGAATTCACCTACGAGCAGTACTTC. Full variable domain (outside the CDR3, taken from reference TRBV2 and TRBJ2-7): EPEVTQTPSHQVTQMGQEVILRCVPISNHLYFYWYRQILGQKVEFLVSFYNNEISEKSEIFDDQFSVERPDGSNFTLKIRSTKLEDSAMYFCASSETDREFTYEQYFGPGTRLTVT.

This rearrangement joins TRBV7-2 to TRBJ2-1; TRBD2 aligns across 10 bases. Germline trimming cut 5 bases from V and 1 base from J; bases unmatched to any gene: 5. CDR1 and CDR2 (germline): SGHTA, FQGNSA. CDR3 size: 16 residues. CDR3 region: CASSASSGRSYNEQFF. The CDR3 DNA sequence: TGTGCCAGCAGCGCTTCTAGCGGGAGATCCTACAATGAGCAGTTCTTC.

The V and J genes are TRBV7-2 and TRBJ1-2; 8 nucleotides agree with TRBD1. The length of the CDR3 is 13 residues. The V and J ends lost 6 bases and 4 bases, in that order; junction bases with no gene match: 4. Germline CDR1 reads SGHTA; CDR2 reads FQGNSA. The CDR3 region has the DNA TGTGCCAGCAGACGGACAGGGCCCTATGGCTACACCTTC. Translated: CASRRTGPYGYTF. The full variable domain, its missing parts supplied by reference TRBV7-2 and TRBJ1-2, is GAGVSQSPSNKVTEKGKDVELRCDPISGHTALYWYRQSLGQGLEFLIYFQGNSAPDKSGLPSDRFSAERTGGSVSTLTIQRTQQEDSAVYLCASRRTGPYGYTFGSGTRLTVV.

In its sample, this clone was seen a few times. This chain connects TRBV29-1 to TRBJ2-1; D is possibly TRBD2 (5 bases). Trimming removed 3 bases from V and 6 bases from J, with 12 bases in between. The CDR3 length is 13 residues. Looked up from germline, CDR1 is SQVTM and CDR2 is ANQGSEA. The CDR3 coding sequence is TGCAGCGTTGAGAAGGGAGTCAGCAATGAGCAGTTCTTC. This gives the protein CSVEKGVSNEQFF.

The V and J genes are TRBV28 and TRBJ2-2; TRBD1 or TRBD2 may be the D gene (5 bases each). The CDR3 is 14 residues long. The V gene lost 10 bases and the J gene lost 4 bases, with 16 bases spanning the gap. Germline CDR1 and CDR2: MDHEN and SYDVKM. The CDR3 loop is CATLPTGRTGELFF. CDR3 bases: TGTGCCACCCTCCCCACGGGGCGCACCGGGGAGCTGTTTTTT.